This T cell receptor beta chain was obtained from a study of Ad26.COV2.S vaccination and SARS-CoV-2 variants. The treatment: 15 to 20 received Ad26.COV2.S at low or high dose, single or two shots; 5 received placebo; per-sample allocation not given. Samples came from day 63 after the first vaccine or placebo injection. Only one count was recorded for this clone. Clones were read by immunoSEQ multiplex PCR, and TCRdb kept only the in-frame ones, dropping some. The sample consists of 330,000 or so clones, approximately 87% of them appearing once. Trimming removed 4 bases at V and 3 bases at J, with 15 bases between. Germline V CDR1 and CDR2: MNHEY, SVGAGI. CDR3 length: 15 residues.

The chain uses TRBV6-5 and TRBJ1-2; TRBD1 is a possible D gene (5 bases). The source of this sequence is a person aged 18-65 years who received the Ad26.COV2.S COVID-19 vaccine or a placebo. The sequenced sample was peripheral blood, obtained in a trial of Ad26.COV2.S vaccine versus placebo. The CDR3 reads CASSFRAVGYYGYTF. The DNA of the CDR3 is TGTGCCAGCAGTTTCAGGGCGGTCGGTTACTATGGCTACACCTTC.